The clone carrying this TCR beta chain came up once. The antigen is unknown. This entry belongs to a study of OX40 agonist ivuxolimab in advanced cancers. Study-level results: Certain nonresponding patients likewise had low normalized T-cell clonal expansion.

Looked up from germline, CDR1 is SQVTM and CDR2 is ANQGSEA. The CDR3 length is 15 residues. J was trimmed by 4 bases and V by 4 bases; bases with no gene match: 10. Sequencing used immunoSEQ multiplex PCR; TCRdb keeps in-frame clones, though not all of them. The sample lists 70,000 to 85,000 clones; over 85% were seen once. This sequence originates from an adult with an advanced solid tumor such as melanoma, head and neck, liver or kidney cancer. This sequence joins TRBV29-1 and TRBJ2-1; 7 nucleotides match TRBD2. The sequencing used CD4+ or CD8+ T cells sorted from blood, collected in a trial of the OX40 agonist ivuxolimab. CDR3 DNA sequence: TGCAGCGTTGGGTCCGGGGGGACTGTTTACAATGAGCAGTTCTTC. Residues: CSVGSGGTVYNEQFF.